Presented here are 13 T cell receptor beta chains from one specimen sequenced in a study of CXCR3-negative and CXCR3-positive naive CD8 T cells. The authors made the TRB cDNA libraries by 5' RACE using UMI labels. Using the 5' RACE reads, TCRdb records one entry per CDR3 protein without DNA. Seen in this sample are over 100,000 distinct CDR3 sequences; the ten most common clones hold nearly 0.5%. The sample was naive CXCR3- CD8+ T cells from blood. Subset in this sample: CD45RO-CCR7+CD27+CD95- naive CD8+ T cells lacking CXCR3 (TNR3-). The receptors were sampled from a human donor in good health. Some clones in this sample may be carry-over from other donors' samples.

The chain joins TRBV28 to TRBJ2-2; TCRdb picks TRBD2, but there is no DNA to check that call. This CDR3 contains 15 residues. Germline CDR1 reads MDHEN; CDR2 reads SYDVKM. The chain's CDR3 is CASSLLMRGTGELFF.

The chain recombines TRBV27 with TRBJ2-1; no DNA is available, so the TRBD2 call from TCRdb remains unchecked. This CDR3 is 18 amino acids long. Germline values: CDR1 MNHEY, CDR2 SMNVEV (reference sequence). The CDR3 protein is CASAPGLAGPKSYNEQFF.

This CDR3 reads CSVRGGLSYEQYF. V gene TRBV29-1 combines with J gene TRBJ2-7; TCRdb proposes TRBD1, but this gene call is untestable without DNA. CDR3 length: 13 amino acids. Per the germline V gene, CDR1 is SQVTM and CDR2 is ANQGSEA.

The V and J genes are TRBV7-8 and TRBJ1-2; the D call from TCRdb, TRBD1, cannot be confirmed without DNA. Germline CDR1 reads SGHVS; CDR2 reads FQNEAQ. The CDR3 runs 15 residues. The CDR3 protein is CASSLVGVSSYGYTF.

V usage is TRBV12-3 or TRBV12-4 and J usage is TRBJ1-1; no DNA is available, so the TRBD1 call from TCRdb remains unchecked. This CDR3 has 11 amino acids. CDR3: CASSRGTEAFF.

The chain carries TRBV10-1 and TRBJ2-7. The CDR3 is 13 residues long. The germline gives CDR1 WNHNN, CDR2 SYGVQD (reference sequence). This chain's CDR3 is CASSEGGPYEQYF.

The gene calls are TRBV13 and TRBJ1-1; the TCRdb call, TRBD1, lacks DNA for checking. This CDR3 region has 14 residues. Germline CDR1 PRHDT, CDR2 FYEKMQ (reference sequence). This CDR3 reads CASSGDRLNTEAFF.

The genes are TRBV2 and TRBJ2-1; TCRdb reports TRBD1, a call that lacks DNA to check it against. Germline CDR1 reads SNHLY; CDR2 reads FYNNEI. This CDR3 comprises 15 residues. CDR3 in amino acids: CASSELFQGGHEQFF. Variable domain in full (rest from reference TRBV2 and TRBJ2-1): EPEVTQTPSHQVTQMGQEVILRCVPISNHLYFYWYRQILGQKVEFLVSFYNNEISEKSEIFDDQFSVERPDGSNFTLKIRSTKLEDSAMYFCASSELFQGGHEQFFGPGTRLTVL.

The V gene is TRBV2, the J gene TRBJ2-2; as DNA is missing, the TRBD1 call by TCRdb cannot be tested. The CDR3 runs to 19 residues. CDR1 is SNHLY and CDR2 is FYNNEI in the germline V gene. The chain's CDR3 is CASSEARGARAVGTGELFF. The whole variable domain, remainder taken from reference TRBV2 and TRBJ2-2, is EPEVTQTPSHQVTQMGQEVILRCVPISNHLYFYWYRQILGQKVEFLVSFYNNEISEKSEIFDDQFSVERPDGSNFTLKIRSTKLEDSAMYFCASSEARGARAVGTGELFFGEGSRLTVL.

The chain is built from TRBV6-5 and TRBJ2-1; TCRdb designates TRBD2, a call that cannot be tested without DNA. This CDR3 contains 17 residues. In germline, CDR1 is MNHEY, CDR2 SVGAGI. This chain's CDR3 is CACSSRLAGETYNEQFF.

The V gene is TRBV6-5, the J gene TRBJ2-7; TCRdb names TRBD1, which stays unverified in the absence of DNA. The CDR3 covers 18 residues. Per the germline V gene, CDR1 is MNHEY and CDR2 is SVGAGI. CDR3 loop: CASSYSSIPGGLPPEQYF.

The rearrangement links TRBV20-1 to TRBJ2-7; there is no DNA to check the TCRdb D call of TRBD2. Germline values: CDR1 DFQATT, CDR2 SNEGSKA (reference sequence). The CDR3 contains 15 residues. CDR3 sequence: CSAPRLAGGAYEQYF.

The CDR3 region is CASSQDERAGGLGSTQYF. This chain joins TRBV4-2 and TRBJ2-3; TCRdb returns TRBD2, unconfirmable since there is no DNA. The V gene's germline CDR1 is LGHNA and CDR2 YNFKEQ. This CDR3 is 18 amino acids long.